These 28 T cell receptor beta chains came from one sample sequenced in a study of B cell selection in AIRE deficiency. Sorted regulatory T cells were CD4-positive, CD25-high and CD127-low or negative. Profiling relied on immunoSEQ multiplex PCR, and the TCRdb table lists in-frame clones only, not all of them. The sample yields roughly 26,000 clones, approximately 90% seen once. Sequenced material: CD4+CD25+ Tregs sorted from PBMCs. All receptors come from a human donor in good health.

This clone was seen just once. This CDR3 reads CASSDRNTEAFF. As DNA, the CDR3 is TGTGCCAGTAGTGACAGGAACACTGAAGCTTTCTTT. V gene TRBV19 combines with J gene TRBJ1-1; D is possibly TRBD1 (5 bases). The CDR3 extends over 12 amino acids. The V and J ends lost 5 bases and 1 base respectively, with 5 bases between them. The V gene's germline CDR1 is LNHDA and CDR2 SQIVND (reference sequence).

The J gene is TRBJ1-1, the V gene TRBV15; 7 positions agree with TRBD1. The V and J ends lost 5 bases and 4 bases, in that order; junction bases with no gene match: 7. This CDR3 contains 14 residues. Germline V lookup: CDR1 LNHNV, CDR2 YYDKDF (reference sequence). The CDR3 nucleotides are TGTGCCACCAGCCCGACAGGGAGGCGCACTGAAGCTTTCTTT. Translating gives CATSPTGRRTEAFF.

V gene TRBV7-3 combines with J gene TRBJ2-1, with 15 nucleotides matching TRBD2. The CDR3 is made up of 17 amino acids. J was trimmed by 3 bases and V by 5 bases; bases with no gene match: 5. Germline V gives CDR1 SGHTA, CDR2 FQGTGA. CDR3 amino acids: CASSPVGLAGGYNEQFF. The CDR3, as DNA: TGTGCCAGCAGCCCCGTGGGACTAGCGGGGGGCTACAATGAGCAGTTCTTC.

CDR3 protein: CASRGKVGDTQYF. The CDR3 coding sequence is TGTGCCAGCAGAGGCAAGGTGGGAGATACGCAGTATTTT. This rearrangement joins TRBV6-6 to TRBJ2-3; D ambiguous. Trimming removed 6 bases from V and 5 bases from J, with 12 bases in between. This CDR3 has 13 residues. Germline CDR1 MNHNY, CDR2 SVGAGI (reference sequence).

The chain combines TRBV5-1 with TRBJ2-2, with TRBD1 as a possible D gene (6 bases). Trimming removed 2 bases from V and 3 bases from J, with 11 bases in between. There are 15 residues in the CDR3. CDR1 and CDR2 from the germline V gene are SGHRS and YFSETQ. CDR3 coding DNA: TGCGCCAGCAGCTTAGACAGGCGCTACACCGGGGAGCTGTTTTTT. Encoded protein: CASSLDRRYTGELFF.

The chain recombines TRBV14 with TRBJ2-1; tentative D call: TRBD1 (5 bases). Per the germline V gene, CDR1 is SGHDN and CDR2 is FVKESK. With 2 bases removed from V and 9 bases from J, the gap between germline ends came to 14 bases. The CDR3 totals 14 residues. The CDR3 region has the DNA TGTGCCAGCAGCCAACAGCAGGGTAGCAGTGAGCAGTTCTTC. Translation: CASSQQQGSSEQFF.

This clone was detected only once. CDR3 nucleotides: TGCGCCAGCAGCTCAGGACAGGGGACGGAGACCCAGTACTTC. It specifies CASSSGQGTETQYF. The chain carries TRBV5-1 and TRBJ2-5; 9 bases line up with TRBD1. V lost 3 bases and J lost 5; bases outside the gene matches: 5. This CDR3 spans 14 amino acids. Germline V CDR1 and CDR2: SGHRS, YFSETQ.

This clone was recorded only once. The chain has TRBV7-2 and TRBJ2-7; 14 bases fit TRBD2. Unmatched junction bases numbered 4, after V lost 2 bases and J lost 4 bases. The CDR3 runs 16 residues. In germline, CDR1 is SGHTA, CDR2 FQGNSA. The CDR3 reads CASSLRTSGGRYEQYF. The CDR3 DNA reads TGTGCCAGCAGCTTAAGGACTAGCGGGGGGAGATACGAGCAGTACTTC.

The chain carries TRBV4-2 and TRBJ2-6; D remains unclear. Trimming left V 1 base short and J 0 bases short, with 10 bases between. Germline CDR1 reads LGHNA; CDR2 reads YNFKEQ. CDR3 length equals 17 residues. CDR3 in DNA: TGTGCCAGCAGCCAAGGGCCCGTATCCTCTGGGGCCAACGTCCTGACTTTC. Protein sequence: CASSQGPVSSGANVLTF.

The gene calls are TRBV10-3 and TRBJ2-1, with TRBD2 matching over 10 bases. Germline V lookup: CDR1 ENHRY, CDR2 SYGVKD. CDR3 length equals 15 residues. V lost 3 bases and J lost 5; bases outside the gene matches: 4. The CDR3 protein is CAISEGLADNNEQFF. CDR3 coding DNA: TGTGCCATCAGTGAAGGACTAGCGGACAACAATGAGCAGTTCTTC.

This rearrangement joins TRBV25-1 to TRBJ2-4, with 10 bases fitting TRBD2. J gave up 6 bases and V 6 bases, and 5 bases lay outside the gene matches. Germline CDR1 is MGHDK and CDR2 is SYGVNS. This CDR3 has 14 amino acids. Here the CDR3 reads CASSPSGGANIQYF. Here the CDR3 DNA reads TGTGCCAGCAGCCCTAGCGGGGGAGCAAACATTCAGTACTTC.

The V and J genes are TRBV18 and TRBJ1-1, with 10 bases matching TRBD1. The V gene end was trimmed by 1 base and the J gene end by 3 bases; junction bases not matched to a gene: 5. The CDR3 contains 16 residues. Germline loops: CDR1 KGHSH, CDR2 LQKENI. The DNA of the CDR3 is TGTGCCAGCTCACCACTGGGACAGGGGCAAGACACTGAAGCTTTCTTT. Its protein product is CASSPLGQGQDTEAFF. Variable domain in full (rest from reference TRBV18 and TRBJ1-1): NAGVMQNPRHLVRRRGQEARLRCSPMKGHSHVYWYRQLPEEGLKFMVYLQKENIIDESGMPKERFSAEFPKEGPSILRIQQVVRGDSAAYFCASSPLGQGQDTEAFFGQGTRLTVV.

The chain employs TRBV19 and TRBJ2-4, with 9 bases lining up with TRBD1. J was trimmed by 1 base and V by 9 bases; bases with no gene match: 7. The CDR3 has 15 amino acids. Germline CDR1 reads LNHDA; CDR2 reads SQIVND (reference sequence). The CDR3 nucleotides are TGTGCCAGCCGGCGGACAGGGGTGGCCAAAAACATTCAGTACTTC. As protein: CASRRTGVAKNIQYF.

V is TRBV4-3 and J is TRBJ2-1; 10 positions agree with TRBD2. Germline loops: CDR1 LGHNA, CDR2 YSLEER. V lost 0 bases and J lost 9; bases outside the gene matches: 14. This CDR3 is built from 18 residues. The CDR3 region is CASSQEISGGARVSEQFF. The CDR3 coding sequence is TGCGCCAGCAGCCAAGAGATAAGCGGGGGGGCCAGGGTCTCTGAGCAGTTCTTC.

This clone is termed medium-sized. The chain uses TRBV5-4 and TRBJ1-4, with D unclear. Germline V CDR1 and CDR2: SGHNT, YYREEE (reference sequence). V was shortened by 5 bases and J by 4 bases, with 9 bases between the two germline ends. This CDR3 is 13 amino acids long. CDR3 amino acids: CASRDPINEKLFF. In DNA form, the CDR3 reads TGTGCCAGCAGGGATCCTATTAATGAAAAACTGTTTTTT.

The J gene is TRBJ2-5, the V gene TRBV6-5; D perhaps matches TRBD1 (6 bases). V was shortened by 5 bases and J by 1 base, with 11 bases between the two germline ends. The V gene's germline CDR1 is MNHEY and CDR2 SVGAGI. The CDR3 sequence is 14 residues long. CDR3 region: CASSMTGPQETQYF. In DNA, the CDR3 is TGTGCCAGCAGTATGACAGGACCCCAAGAGACCCAGTACTTC.

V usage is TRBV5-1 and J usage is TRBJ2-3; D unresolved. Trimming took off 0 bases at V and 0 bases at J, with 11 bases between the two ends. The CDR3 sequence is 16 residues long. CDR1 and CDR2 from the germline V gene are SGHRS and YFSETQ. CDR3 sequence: CASSLAEATSTDTQYF. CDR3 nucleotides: TGCGCCAGCAGCTTGGCGGAAGCGACTAGCACAGATACGCAGTATTTT.

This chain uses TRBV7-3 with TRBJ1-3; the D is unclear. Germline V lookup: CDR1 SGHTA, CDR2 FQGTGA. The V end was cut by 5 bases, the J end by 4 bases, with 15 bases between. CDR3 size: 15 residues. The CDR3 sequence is CASSVDGGSGNTIYF. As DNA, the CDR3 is TGTGCCAGCAGCGTGGACGGCGGGTCGGGAAACACCATATATTTT.

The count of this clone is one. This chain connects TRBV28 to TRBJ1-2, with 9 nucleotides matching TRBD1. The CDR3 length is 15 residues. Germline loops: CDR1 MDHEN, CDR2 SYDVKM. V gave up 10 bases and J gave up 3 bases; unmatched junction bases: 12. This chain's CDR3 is CATRPPGTGHYGYTF. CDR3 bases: TGTGCCACCAGACCGCCCGGGACAGGGCACTATGGCTACACCTTC.

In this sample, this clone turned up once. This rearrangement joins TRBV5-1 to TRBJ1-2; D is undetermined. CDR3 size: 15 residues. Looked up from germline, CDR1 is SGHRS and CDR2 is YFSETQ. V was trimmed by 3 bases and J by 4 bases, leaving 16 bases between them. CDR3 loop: CASSSSATEGYGYTF. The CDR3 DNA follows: TGCGCCAGCAGCTCCTCAGCCACGGAGGGCTATGGCTACACCTTC.

The CDR3 region is CASSTPRTPNEKLFF. The CDR3 DNA follows: TGTGCCAGCAGTACCCCCCGGACACCTAATGAAAAACTGTTTTTT. The chain couples TRBV6-1 to TRBJ1-4, with a weak D call TRBD1 (5 bases). Germline loops: CDR1 MNHNS, CDR2 SASEGT. Trimming cost V 5 bases and J 3 bases, with 13 bases left between them. The CDR3 spans 15 residues.

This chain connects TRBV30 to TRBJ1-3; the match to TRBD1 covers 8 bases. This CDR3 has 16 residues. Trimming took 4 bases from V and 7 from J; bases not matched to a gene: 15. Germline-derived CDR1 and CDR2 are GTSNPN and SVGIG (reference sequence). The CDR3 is CAWTRQGLFVRNTIYF. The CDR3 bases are TGTGCCTGGACCAGACAGGGGTTGTTCGTTAGGAACACCATATATTTT.

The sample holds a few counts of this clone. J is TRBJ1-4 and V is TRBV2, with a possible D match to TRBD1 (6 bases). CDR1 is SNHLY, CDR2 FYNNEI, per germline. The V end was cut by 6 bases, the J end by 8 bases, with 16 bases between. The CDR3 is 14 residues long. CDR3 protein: CASSRLQGGEKLFF. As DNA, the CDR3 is TGTGCCAGCAGCCGATTACAGGGAGGCGAAAAACTGTTTTTT. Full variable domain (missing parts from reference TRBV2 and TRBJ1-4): EPEVTQTPSHQVTQMGQEVILRCVPISNHLYFYWYRQILGQKVEFLVSFYNNEISEKSEIFDDQFSVERPDGSNFTLKIRSTKLEDSAMYFCASSRLQGGEKLFFGSGTQLSVL.

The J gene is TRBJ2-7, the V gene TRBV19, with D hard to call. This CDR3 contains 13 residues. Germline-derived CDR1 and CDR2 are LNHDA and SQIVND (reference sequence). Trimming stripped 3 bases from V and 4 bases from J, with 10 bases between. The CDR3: CASSIHPLYEQYF. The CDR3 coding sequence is TGTGCCAGTAGTATCCACCCCCTATACGAGCAGTACTTC.

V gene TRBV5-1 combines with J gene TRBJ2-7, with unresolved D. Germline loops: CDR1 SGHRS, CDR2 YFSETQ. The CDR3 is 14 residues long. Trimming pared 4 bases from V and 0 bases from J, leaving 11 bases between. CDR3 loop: CASSDDGGSYEQYF. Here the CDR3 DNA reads TGCGCCAGCAGCGATGACGGCGGCTCCTACGAGCAGTACTTC.

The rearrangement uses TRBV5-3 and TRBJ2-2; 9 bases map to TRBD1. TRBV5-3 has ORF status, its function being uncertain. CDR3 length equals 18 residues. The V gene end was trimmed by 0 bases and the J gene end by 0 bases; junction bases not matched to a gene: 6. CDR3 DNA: TGTGCCAGAAGCTTGGCCGGACAGGGGAAATCGAACACCGGGGAGCTGTTTTTT. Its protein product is CARSLAGQGKSNTGELFF.

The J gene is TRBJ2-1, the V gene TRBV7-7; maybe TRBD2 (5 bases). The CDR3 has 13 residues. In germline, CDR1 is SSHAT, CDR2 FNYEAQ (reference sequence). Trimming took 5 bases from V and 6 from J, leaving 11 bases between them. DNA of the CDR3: TGTGCCAGCAGCCGAGGGCAGCTCAATGAGCAGTTCTTC. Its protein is CASSRGQLNEQFF.

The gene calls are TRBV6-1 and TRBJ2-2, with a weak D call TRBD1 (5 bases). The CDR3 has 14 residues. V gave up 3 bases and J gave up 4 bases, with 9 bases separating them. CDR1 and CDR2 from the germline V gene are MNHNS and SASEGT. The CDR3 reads CASSESGPTGELFF. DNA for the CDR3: TGTGCCAGCAGTGAGTCAGGGCCCACCGGGGAGCTGTTTTTT.